Below are 5 T cell receptor beta chains sequenced from a single sample in a study of T-cell memory formation after mild COVID-19. A single record per CDR3 protein comes from TCRdb applying MiXCR to the 5' RACE reads. The sample has hundreds of thousands of distinct CDR3 sequences; roughly 20% are singletons. The material sequenced was PBMCs or a T cell subset sorted from them (not recorded which). Receptors were obtained from an adult woman who had mild COVID-19 (a few samples of this study predate the infection). Cell type and time point are not known.

This clonotype turned up a few times. This chain joins TRBV12-3 or TRBV12-4 and TRBJ2-3, with D possibly being TRBD2 (6 bases). V was trimmed by 7 bases and J by 1 base, leaving 9 bases between them. The CDR3 spans 13 residues. The CDR3 sequence is CASTGDGTDTQYF. The DNA of the CDR3 is TGTGCCAGCACGGGGGACGGCACAGATACGCAGTATTTT.

The chain carries TRBV7-9 and TRBJ1-2; D unresolved. The germline V gene encodes CDR1 SEHNR and CDR2 FQNEAQ (reference sequence). V was clipped by 1 base and J by 8 bases, with 11 bases between them. This CDR3 has 13 residues. In nucleotides, the CDR3 is TGTGCCAGCAGCTTAGGTTCAAGGGAAGGCTACACCTTC. Its protein product is CASSLGSREGYTF.

This clonotype was found many times. This chain joins TRBV7-9 and TRBJ2-1, with TRBD2 identical over 13 bases. This CDR3 is built from 17 residues. The germline V gene has CDR1 SEHNR and CDR2 FQNEAQ (reference sequence). The ends lost 5 bases at V and 6 bases at J; junction bases unmatched: 10. CDR3 residues: CASSPQAGLAGVNEQFF. CDR3 bases: TGTGCCAGCAGCCCACAAGCCGGACTAGCGGGAGTCAATGAGCAGTTCTTC.

V and J are TRBV19 and TRBJ1-2; 7 nucleotides align to TRBD1. Germline V lookup: CDR1 LNHDA, CDR2 SQIVND (reference sequence). This CDR3 is 11 amino acids long. CDR3 nucleotides: TGTGCAGTGGGACAGTACTATGGCTACACCTTC. This sequence encodes CAVGQYYGYTF.

The rearrangement links TRBV7-9 to TRBJ1-3; D is uncertain. CDR1 is SEHNR and CDR2 is FQNEAQ in the germline V gene (reference sequence). CDR3 length equals 15 residues. V shed 2 bases and J shed 1 base, with 9 bases lying between them. CDR3 bases: TGTGCCAGCAGCTTATCCAGGCCTTCTGGAAACACCATATATTTT. Protein product: CASSLSRPSGNTIYF.